This record looks at one TCR beta chain sequence and its context. What it binds is unknown. These data originate in a study of T cells expressing NK-cell markers. Across the whole study: Investigators obtained TCR beta repertoires from sorted CD3+CD56+NKG2C+, CD3+CD56+NKG2C- and CD3+CD56-NKG2C+ T cells. Study-level points and caveats: In a group of several donors, dominant NKG2C+ clonotypes represented 1.0-7.0% of CD8+ T cells. Clarity on HCMV specificity was lacking for the expanded NKG2C+ T cell clones.

TCRdb re-called the 5' RACE reads and shows each CDR3 protein once, DNA omitted. The listing records fewer than 400,000 distinct CDR3 sequences. The sequence was collected from a woman aged 50 to 60 in good health. The sequenced material came from blood T cells: a sorted CD56 or NKG2C T cell subset, CD4+ or CD8+ T cells, or bulk PBMC T cells (not recorded which).

The CDR3 loop reads CASSFDEDEQFF. This chain joins TRBV7-9 and TRBJ2-1. CDR1 and CDR2 from the germline V gene are SEHNR and FQNEAQ (reference sequence). The CDR3 loop spans 12 amino acids.